This is a list of T cell receptor beta chains from one sample in a study of Graves' ophthalmopathy and Graves' hyperthyroidism. Using its own MiXCR run on the multiplex PCR reads, TCRdb lists one record per CDR3 protein. Among 650,000 to 900,000 distinct CDR3 sequences listed, roughly 40% were seen once. Sequencing was performed on peripheral blood. The receptors here all came from an adult man with Graves' ophthalmopathy. Both conserved end residues are part of each CDR3. A D gene is named only where the DNA matches it firmly. Clone size appears in some rows only: once, few, many, or a class for an expanded clone.

abundance	d_gene	v_gene	j_gene	CDR3aa	CDR3nt
many	NA	TRBV25-1	TRBJ1-3	CASSDYGIYTIYF	TGTGCCAGCAGTGACTACGGGATATACACCATATATTTT
NA	TRBD1	TRBV25-1	TRBJ2-5	CASHSQWGQAQETQYF	TGTGCCAGCCACAGCCAATGGGGACAGGCGCAAGAGACCCAGTACTTC
few	TRBD2	TRBV15	TRBJ2-7	CATSTRLAGDVAPDEQYF	TGTGCCACCAGCACCAGACTAGCGGGAGATGTGGCCCCTGACGAGCAGTACTTC
many	TRBD1	TRBV29-1	TRBJ2-6	CSVAVGDSATGANVLTF	TGCAGCGTTGCGGTGGGGGACAGCGCTACCGGGGCCAACGTCCTGACTTTC
NA	NA	TRBV10-1	TRBJ2-5	CASSGQDRETQYF	TGCGCCAGCAGTGGTCAGGACAGAGAGACCCAGTACTTC
many	NA	TRBV20-1	TRBJ2-7	CSAPRRPGAYEQYF	TGCAGTGCTCCTCGGCGGCCAGGAGCCTACGAGCAGTACTTC
few	TRBD1	TRBV7-4	TRBJ1-4	CASSLACLEIAGQGISANEKLFF	TGTGCCAGCAGCTTAGCATGCTTGGAGATAGCGGGACAGGGCATATCGGCTAATGAAAAACTGTTTTTT
NA	NA	TRBV5-8	TRBJ2-7	CASSQLLYEQYF	TGTGCCAGCAGCCAGCTACTCTACGAGCAGTACTTC
NA	NA	TRBV29-1	TRBJ1-4	CSSPNTGIGEKLFF	TGCAGCAGTCCCAACACAGGGATAGGAGAAAAACTGTTTTTT
many	TRBD2	TRBV7-9	TRBJ2-7	CASSRGGVAEQYF	TGTGCCAGCAGCCGGGGAGGGGTGGCCGAGCAGTACTTC
many	TRBD1	TRBV10-2	TRBJ1-6	CASRGDRSSALHF	TGCGCCAGCAGGGGGGACAGGTCTTCGGCCCTCCACTTT
few	NA	TRBV5-5	TRBJ1-5	CASSLVGTFGQPQHF	TGTGCCAGCAGCTTGGTTGGGACATTCGGTCAGCCCCAGCATTTT
few	TRBD2	TRBV10-2	TRBJ2-7	CASSESGRAGVYEQYF	TGCGCCAGCAGTGAGTCGGGAAGGGCGGGGGTCTACGAGCAGTACTTC
few	NA	TRBV28	TRBJ1-6	CASRPTGARSSPLHF	TGTGCCAGCAGGCCGACGGGGGCTCGAAGTTCACCCCTCCACTTT
few	TRBD1	TRBV10-3	TRBJ1-3	CASSTGTGGFAGNTIYF	TGTGCCAGCAGTACCGGGACAGGGGGCTTTGCAGGAAACACCATATATTTT
NA	NA	TRBV27	TRBJ2-2	CAIGRTGELFF	TGTGCCATAGGGCGTACCGGGGAGCTGTTTTTT
NA	NA	TRBV15	TRBJ1-2	CATSRDRQNTNYGYTF	TGTGCCACCAGCAGAGATAGACAGAACACCAACTATGGCTACACCTTC
few	TRBD2	TRBV10-2	TRBJ2-2	CASSEREGLTGELFF	TGCGCCAGCAGTGAGCGGGAGGGCCTCACCGGGGAGCTGTTTTTT
NA	NA	TRBV6-2/TRBV6-3	TRBJ2-7	CASSYSWGRAEQYF	TGTGCCAGCAGTTACTCGTGGGGGCGCGCCGAGCAGTACTTC
many	NA	TRBV10-1	TRBJ2-5	CASSESLSGTQYF	TGCGCCAGCAGTGAGTCACTATCAGGGACCCAGTACTTC
NA	NA	TRBV11-2	TRBJ1-3	CASGGNTTYF	TGTGCCAGTGGTGGAAACACCACATATTTT
NA	NA	TRBV10-3	TRBJ1-2	CAISEAPSANYGYTF	TGTGCCATCAGTGAGGCACCCTCGGCTAACTATGGCTACACCTTC
few	TRBD2	TRBV5-1	TRBJ2-5	CASRLAGAKETQYF	TGCGCCAGTCGACTAGCGGGAGCGAAGGAGACCCAGTACTTC
NA	TRBD1	TRBV4-2	TRBJ1-1	CASSQDKTGGGSWNTEAFF	TGTGCCAGCAGCCAAGATAAAACAGGGGGCGGGTCGTGGAACACTGAAGCTTTCTTT
NA	NA	TRBV29-1	TRBJ2-3	CSSRGAGTRDTQYF	TGCAGCTCCCGCGGGGCAGGGACTCGGGATACGCAGTATTTT
few	NA	TRBV5-1	TRBJ2-2	CASSLDRPRRDTGELFF	TGCGCCAGCAGCTTGGATAGACCGAGACGCGACACCGGGGAGCTGTTTTTT
few	NA	TRBV5-4	TRBJ2-7	CASSLGGLKTGEQYF	TGTGCCAGCAGCTTGGGGGGACTCAAAACGGGCGAGCAGTACTTC
NA	NA	TRBV5-1	TRBJ1-1	CASSLSLETNTEAFF	TGCGCCAGCAGCTTATCTTTGGAGACGAACACTGAAGCTTTCTTT
NA	NA	TRBV12-3/TRBV12-4	TRBJ2-7	CASSLAQESEQYF	TGTGCCAGCAGTTTAGCGCAGGAGAGCGAGCAGTACTTC